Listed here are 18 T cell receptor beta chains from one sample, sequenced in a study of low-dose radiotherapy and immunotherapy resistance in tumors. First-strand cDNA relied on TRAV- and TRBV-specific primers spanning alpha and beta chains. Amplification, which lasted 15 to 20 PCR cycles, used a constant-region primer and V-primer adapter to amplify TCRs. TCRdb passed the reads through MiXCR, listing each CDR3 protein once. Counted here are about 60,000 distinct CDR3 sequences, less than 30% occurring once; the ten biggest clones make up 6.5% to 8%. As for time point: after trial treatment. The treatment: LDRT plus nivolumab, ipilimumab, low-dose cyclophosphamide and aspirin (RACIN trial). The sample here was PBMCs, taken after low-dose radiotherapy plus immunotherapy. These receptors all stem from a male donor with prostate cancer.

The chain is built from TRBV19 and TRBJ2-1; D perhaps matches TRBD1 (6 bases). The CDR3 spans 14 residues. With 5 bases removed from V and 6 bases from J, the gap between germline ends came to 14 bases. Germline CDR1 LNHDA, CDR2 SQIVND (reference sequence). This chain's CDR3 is CASSPGPGVNEQFF. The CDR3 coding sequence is TGTGCCAGTAGTCCCGGGCCAGGGGTCAATGAGCAGTTCTTC.

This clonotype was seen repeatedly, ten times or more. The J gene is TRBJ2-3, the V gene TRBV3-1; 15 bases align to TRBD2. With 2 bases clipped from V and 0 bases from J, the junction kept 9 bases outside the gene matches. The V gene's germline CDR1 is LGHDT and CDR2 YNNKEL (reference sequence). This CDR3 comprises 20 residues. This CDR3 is CASSQFGLAGGRTSTDTQYF. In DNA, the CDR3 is TGTGCCAGCAGCCAATTCGGACTAGCGGGAGGGCGTACTAGCACAGATACGCAGTATTTT.

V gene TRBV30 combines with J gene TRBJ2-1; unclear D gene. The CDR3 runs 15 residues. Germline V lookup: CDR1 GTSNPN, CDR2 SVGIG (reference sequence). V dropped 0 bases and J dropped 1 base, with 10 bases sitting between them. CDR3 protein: CAWSVRSSSYNEQFF. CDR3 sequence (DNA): TGTGCCTGGAGTGTACGTAGTTCATCCTACAATGAGCAGTTCTTC.

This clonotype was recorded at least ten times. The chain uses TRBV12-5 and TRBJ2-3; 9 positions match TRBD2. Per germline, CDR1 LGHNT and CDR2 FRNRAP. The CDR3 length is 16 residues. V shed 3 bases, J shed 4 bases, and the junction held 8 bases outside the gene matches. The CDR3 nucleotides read TGTGCTAGTGGTTTAGGGCGGGGGGGTTCAGCAGATACGCAGTATTTT. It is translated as CASGLGRGGSADTQYF.

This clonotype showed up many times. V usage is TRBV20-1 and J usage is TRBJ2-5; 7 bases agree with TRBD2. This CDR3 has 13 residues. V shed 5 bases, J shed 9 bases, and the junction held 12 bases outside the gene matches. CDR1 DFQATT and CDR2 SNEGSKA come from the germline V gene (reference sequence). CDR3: CSAPGTTQGPQYF. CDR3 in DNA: TGCAGTGCTCCAGGGACTACCCAAGGACCCCAGTACTTC.

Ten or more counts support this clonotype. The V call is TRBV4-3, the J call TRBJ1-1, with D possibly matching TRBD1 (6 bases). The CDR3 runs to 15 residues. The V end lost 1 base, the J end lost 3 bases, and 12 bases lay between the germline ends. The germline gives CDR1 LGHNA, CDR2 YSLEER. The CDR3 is CASSQVPGAHTEAFF. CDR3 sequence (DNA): TGCGCCAGCAGCCAAGTTCCGGGGGCACACACTGAAGCTTTCTTT.

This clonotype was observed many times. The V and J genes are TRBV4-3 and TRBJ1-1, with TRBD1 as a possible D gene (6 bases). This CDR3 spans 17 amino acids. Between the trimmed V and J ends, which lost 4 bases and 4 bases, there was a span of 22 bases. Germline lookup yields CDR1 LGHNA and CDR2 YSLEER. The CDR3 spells CASSLRSGGEGSTEAFF. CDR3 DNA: TGCGCCAGCAGCCTCAGAAGCGGGGGCGAAGGGAGCACTGAAGCTTTCTTT.

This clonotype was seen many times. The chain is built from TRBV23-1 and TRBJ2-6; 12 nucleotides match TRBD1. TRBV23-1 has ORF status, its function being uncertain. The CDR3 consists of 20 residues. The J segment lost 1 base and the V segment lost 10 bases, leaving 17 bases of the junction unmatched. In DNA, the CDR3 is TGCGCCACGAGTAACGGGACAGGGGGCCCAAGACGATCTGGGGCCAACGTCCTGACTTTC. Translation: CATSNGTGGPRRSGANVLTF.

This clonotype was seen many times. The CDR3, as DNA: TGTGCCAGCAGAGAGGAGGACTATCCAAAACAAGAGACCCAGTACTTC. Its protein is CASREEDYPKQETQYF. This sequence joins TRBV6-1 and TRBJ2-5; D perhaps matches TRBD2 (6 bases). Germline CDR1 MNHNS, CDR2 SASEGT. This CDR3 region has 16 residues. V lost 6 bases, J lost 2 bases, and 19 bases lay in between.

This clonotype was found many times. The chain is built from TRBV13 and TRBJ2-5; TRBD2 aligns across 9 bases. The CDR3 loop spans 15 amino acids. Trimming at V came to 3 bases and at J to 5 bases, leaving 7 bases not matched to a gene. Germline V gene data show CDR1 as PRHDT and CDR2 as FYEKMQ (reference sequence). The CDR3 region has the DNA TGTGCCAGCAGCTTTATTAGCGGGGGAGGGGAGACCCAGTACTTC. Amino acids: CASSFISGGGETQYF.

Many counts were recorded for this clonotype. CDR3 sequence (DNA): TGTGCCAGCTCAGCGGTGCCCGGAAATCAGCCCCAGCATTTT. Its protein is CASSAVPGNQPQHF. This chain connects TRBV18 to TRBJ1-5; D ambiguous. CDR1 and CDR2 (germline): KGHSH, LQKENI. The CDR3 is 14 residues long. With 5 bases removed from V and 4 bases from J, the gap between germline ends came to 12 bases.

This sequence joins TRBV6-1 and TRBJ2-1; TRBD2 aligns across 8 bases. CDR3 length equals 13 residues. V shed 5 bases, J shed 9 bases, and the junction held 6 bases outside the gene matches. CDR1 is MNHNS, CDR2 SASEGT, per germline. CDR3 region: CASSSAGVGEQFF. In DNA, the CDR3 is TGTGCCAGCAGTTCAGCGGGAGTGGGTGAGCAGTTCTTC.

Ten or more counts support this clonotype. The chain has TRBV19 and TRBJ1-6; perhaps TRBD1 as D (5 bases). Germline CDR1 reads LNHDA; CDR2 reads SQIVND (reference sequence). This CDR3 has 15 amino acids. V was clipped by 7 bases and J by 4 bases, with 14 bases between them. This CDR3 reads CASTPGRRYNSPLHF. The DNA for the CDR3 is TGTGCCAGTACACCGGGACGCCGGTATAATTCACCCCTCCACTTT.

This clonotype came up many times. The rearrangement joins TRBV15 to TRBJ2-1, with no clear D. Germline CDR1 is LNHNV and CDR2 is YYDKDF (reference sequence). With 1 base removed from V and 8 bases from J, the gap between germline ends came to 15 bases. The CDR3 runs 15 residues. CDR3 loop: CATSRAPRVGDEQFF. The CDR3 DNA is TGTGCCACCAGCAGAGCTCCACGTGTTGGGGATGAGCAGTTCTTC.

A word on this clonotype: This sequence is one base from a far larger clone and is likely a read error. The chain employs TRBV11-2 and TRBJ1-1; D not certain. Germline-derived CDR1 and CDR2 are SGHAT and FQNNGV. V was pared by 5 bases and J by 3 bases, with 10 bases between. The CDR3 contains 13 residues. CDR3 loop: CASSRPVDTEAFF. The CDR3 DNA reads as TGTGCCAGCAGCCGCCCGGTAGACACTGAAGCTTTCTTT.

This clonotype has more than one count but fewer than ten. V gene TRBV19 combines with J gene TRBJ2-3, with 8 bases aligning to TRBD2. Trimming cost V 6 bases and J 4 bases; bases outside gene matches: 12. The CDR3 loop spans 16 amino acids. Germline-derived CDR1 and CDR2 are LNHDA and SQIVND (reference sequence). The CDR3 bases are TGTGCCAGTAGCGCGGGACTAGGTTTCATACCAGATACGCAGTATTTT. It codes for CASSAGLGFIPDTQYF.

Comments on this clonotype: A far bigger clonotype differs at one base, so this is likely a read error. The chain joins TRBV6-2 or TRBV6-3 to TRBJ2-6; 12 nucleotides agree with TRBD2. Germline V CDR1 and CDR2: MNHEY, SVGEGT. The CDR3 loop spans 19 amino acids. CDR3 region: CASSASSTSGSSGANVPTF. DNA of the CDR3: TGTGCCAGCAGTGCCTCTTCGACTAGCGGGAGCTCTGGGGCCAACGTCCCGACTTTC.

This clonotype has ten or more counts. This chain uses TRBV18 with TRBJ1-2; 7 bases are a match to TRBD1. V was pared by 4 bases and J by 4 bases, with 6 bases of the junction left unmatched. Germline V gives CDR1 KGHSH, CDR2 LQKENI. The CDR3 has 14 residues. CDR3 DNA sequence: TGTGCCAGCTCACTGGACAGGAGCTCCTATGGCTACACCTTC. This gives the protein CASSLDRSSYGYTF.